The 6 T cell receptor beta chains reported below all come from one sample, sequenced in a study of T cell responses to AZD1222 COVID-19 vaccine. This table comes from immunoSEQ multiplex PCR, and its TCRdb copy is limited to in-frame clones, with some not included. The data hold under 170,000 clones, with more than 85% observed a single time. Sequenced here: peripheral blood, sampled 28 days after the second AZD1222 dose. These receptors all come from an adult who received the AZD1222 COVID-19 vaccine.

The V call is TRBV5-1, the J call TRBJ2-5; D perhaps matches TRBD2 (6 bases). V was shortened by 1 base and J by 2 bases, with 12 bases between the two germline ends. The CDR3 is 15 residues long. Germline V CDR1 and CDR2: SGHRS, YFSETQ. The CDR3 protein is CASSLTGRGQETQYF. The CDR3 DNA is TGCGCCAGCAGCTTGACGGGGCGGGGACAAGAGACCCAGTACTTC.

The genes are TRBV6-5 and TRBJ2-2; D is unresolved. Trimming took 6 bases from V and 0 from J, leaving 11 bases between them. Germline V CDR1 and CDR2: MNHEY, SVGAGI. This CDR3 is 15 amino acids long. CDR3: CASRKDGANTGELFF. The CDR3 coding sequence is TGTGCCAGCAGGAAGGACGGCGCGAACACCGGGGAGCTGTTTTTT.

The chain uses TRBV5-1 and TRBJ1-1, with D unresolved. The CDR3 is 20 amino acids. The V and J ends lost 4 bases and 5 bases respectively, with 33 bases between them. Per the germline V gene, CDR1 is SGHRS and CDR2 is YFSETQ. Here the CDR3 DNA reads TGCGCCAGCAGCGCCCGGGCCCAACTTCCCGGAACACTTCGGGTAACTGAAGCTTTCTTT. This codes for CASSARAQLPGTLRVTEAFF. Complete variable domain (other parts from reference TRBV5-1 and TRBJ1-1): KAGVTQTPRYLIKTRGQQVTLSCSPISGHRSVSWYQQTPGQGLQFLFEYFSETQRNKGNFPGRFSGRQFSNSRSEMNVSTLELGDSALYLCASSARAQLPGTLRVTEAFFGQGTRLTVV.

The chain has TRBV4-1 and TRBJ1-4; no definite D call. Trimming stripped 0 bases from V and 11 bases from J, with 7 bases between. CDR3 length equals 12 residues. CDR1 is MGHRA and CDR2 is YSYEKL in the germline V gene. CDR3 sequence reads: CASSQDMGKLFF. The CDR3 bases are TGCGCCAGCAGCCAAGATATGGGGAAACTGTTTTTT.

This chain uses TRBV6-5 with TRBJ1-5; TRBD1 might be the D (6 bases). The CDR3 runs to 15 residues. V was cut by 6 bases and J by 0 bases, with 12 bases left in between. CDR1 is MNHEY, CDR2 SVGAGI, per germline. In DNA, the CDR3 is TGTGCCAGCAGGCCCAGGGGAGATAGCAATCAGCCCCAGCATTTT. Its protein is CASRPRGDSNQPQHF.

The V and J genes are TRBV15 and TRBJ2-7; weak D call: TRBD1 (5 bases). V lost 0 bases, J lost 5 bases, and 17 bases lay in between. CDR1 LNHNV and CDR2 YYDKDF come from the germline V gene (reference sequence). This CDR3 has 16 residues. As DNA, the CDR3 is TGTGCCACCAGCAGAGATATGCAGGGCCCGCCTGACGAGCAGTACTTC. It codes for CATSRDMQGPPDEQYF.